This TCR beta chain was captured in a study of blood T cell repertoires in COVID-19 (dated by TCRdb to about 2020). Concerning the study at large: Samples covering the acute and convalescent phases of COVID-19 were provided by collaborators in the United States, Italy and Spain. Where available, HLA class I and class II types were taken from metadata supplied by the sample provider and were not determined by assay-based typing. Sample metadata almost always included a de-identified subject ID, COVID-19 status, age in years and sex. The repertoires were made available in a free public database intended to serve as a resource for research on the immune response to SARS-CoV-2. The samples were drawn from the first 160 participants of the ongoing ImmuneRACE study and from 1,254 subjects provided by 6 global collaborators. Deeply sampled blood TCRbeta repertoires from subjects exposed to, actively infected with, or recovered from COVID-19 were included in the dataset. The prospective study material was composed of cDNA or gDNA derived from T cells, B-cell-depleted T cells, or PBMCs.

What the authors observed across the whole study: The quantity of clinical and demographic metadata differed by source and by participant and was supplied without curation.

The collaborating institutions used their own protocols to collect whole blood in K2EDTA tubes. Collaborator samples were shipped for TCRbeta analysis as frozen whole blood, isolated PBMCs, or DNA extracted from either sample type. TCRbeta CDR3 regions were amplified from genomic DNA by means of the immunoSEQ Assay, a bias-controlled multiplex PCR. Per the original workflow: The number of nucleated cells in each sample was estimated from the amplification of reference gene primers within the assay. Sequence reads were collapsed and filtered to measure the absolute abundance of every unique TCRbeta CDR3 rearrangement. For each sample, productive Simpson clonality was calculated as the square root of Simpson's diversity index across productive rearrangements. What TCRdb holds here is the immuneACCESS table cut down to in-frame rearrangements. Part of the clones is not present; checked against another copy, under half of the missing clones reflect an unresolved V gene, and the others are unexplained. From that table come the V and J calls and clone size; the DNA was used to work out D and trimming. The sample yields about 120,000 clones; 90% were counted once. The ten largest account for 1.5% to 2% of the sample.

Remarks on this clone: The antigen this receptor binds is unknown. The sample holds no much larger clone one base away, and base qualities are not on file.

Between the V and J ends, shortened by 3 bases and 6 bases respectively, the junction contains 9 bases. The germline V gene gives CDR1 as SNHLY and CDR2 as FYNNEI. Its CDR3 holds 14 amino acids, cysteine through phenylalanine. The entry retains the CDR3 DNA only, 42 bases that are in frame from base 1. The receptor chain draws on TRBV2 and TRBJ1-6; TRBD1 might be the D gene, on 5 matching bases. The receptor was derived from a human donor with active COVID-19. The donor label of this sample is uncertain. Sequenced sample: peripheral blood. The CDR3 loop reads CASSEEGRNSPLHF. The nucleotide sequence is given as TGTGCCAGCAGTGAGGAGGGGCGTAATTCACCCCTCCACTTT.